Given below is one T cell receptor (beta chain) in context. This sample is part of a study of blood T cell dynamics during melanoma immunotherapy. Study as a whole: Standard first-line treatment here was pembrolizumab or nivolumab plus ipilimumab in metastatic melanoma.

Time point noted: pre-treatment baseline. One draw preceded checkpoint blockade; another followed its first cycle at week 3. Apart from two fast progressors, RECIST 1.1 response was judged 12 weeks post-infusion. No patient had earlier systemic cancer treatment, concurrent immunosuppressants, or another active cancer. Profiling relied on immunoSEQ multiplex PCR, and the TCRdb table lists in-frame clones only, not all of them. The profile shows about 10,000 clones, 86% of them singletons. Germline assignment: CDR1 SGHRS and CDR2 YFSETQ. V was shortened by 0 bases and J by 1 base, with 1 base between the two germline ends. The CDR3 has 12 residues.

The sequence was obtained from a human donor with melanoma. The material sequenced was blood, taken from a patient treated with checkpoint blockade. The rearrangement uses TRBV5-1 and TRBJ2-5; D not certain. CDR3 residues: CASSLVQETQYF. CDR3 DNA: TGCGCCAGCAGCTTGGTCCAAGAGACCCAGTACTTC. The whole variable domain, filled in from reference TRBV5-1 and TRBJ2-5, reads KAGVTQTPRYLIKTRGQQVTLSCSPISGHRSVSWYQQTPGQGLQFLFEYFSETQRNKGNFPGRFSGRQFSNSRSEMNVSTLELGDSALYLCASSLVQETQYFGPGTRLLVL.